This T cell receptor beta chain was sequenced for a study of blood T cells in healthy people across ages. Together with a sample-barcoded 5' primer, a J-beta primer mix was included in a second PCR lasting 7 to 11 cycles. Using its own MiXCR run on the 5' RACE reads, TCRdb lists one record per CDR3 protein. Here the sample spans roughly 1,000,000 distinct CDR3 sequences, approximately 25% being singletons. Per sample, no less than 5 micrograms of total RNA were extracted. These data were also filed under a second study, of T cells of mothers and their children.

Sequencing used blood. The TCR originated in a girl aged 2-10 years in good health.

The DNA of the CDR3 is TGTGCCAGCAGTGGCACGGGACTAGCCCGCACAGATACGCAGTATTTT. This translates into CASSGTGLARTDTQYF. This rearrangement joins TRBV12-3 or TRBV12-4 to TRBJ2-3; 9 bases align to TRBD2. Unmatched junction bases numbered 7, after V lost 5 bases and J lost 1 base. The CDR3 length is 16 residues.